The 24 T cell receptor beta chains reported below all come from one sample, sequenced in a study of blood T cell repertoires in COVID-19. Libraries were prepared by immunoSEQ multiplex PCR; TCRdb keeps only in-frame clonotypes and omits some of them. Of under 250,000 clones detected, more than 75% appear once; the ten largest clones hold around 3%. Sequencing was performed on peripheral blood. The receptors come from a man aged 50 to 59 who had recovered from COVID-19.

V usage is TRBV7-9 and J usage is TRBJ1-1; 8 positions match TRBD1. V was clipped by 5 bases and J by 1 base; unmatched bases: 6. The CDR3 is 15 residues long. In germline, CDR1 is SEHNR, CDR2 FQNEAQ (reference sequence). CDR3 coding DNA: TGTGCCAGCAGCCCGAAGGGACAGGCGAACACTGAAGCTTTCTTT. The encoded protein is CASSPKGQANTEAFF. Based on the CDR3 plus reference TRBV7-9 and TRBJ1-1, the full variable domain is DTGVSQNPRHKITKRGQNVTFRCDPISEHNRLYWYRQTLGQGPEFLTYFQNEAQLEKSRLLSDRFSAERPKGSFSTLEIQRTEQGDSAMYLCASSPKGQANTEAFFGQGTRLTVV.

The CDR3 region has the DNA TGTGCCAGCAGCCCTCGGACTAGCGGGTTGTACCAAGAGACCCAGTACTTC. This encodes CASSPRTSGLYQETQYF. The chain has TRBV3-1 (or the pseudogene TRBV3-2) and TRBJ2-5, with 11 bases lining up with TRBD2. The CDR3 loop spans 17 amino acids. The V gene end was trimmed by 4 bases and the J gene end by 0 bases; junction bases not matched to a gene: 7. Germline V CDR1 and CDR2: LGHDT, YNNKEL (reference sequence).

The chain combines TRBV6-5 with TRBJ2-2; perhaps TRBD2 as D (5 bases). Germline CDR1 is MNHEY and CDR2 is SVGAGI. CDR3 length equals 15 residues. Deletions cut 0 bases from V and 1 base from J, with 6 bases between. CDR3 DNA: TGTGCCAGCAGTTACTCTGGACTGAACACCGGGGAGCTGTTTTTT. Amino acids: CASSYSGLNTGELFF.

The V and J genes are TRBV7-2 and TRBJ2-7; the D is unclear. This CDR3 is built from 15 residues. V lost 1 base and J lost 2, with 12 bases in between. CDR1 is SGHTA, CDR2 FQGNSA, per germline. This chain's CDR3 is CASSLDSTPPYEQYF. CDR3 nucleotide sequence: TGTGCCAGCAGCTTAGATTCTACCCCCCCCTACGAGCAGTACTTC.

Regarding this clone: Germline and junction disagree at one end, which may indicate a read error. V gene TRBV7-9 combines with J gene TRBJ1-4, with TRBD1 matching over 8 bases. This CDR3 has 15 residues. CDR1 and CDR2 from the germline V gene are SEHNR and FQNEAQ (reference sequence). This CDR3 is CASSIAGGIGEKLFF. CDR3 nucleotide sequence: TGTGCCAGCAGCATAGCAGGGGGCATCGGTGAAAAACTGTTTTTT.

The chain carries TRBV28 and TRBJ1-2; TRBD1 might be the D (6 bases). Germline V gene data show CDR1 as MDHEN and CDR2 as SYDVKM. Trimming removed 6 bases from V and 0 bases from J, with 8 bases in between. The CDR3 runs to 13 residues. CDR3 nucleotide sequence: TGTGCCAGCAGGGACAGCGCTAACTATGGCTACACCTTC. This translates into CASRDSANYGYTF.

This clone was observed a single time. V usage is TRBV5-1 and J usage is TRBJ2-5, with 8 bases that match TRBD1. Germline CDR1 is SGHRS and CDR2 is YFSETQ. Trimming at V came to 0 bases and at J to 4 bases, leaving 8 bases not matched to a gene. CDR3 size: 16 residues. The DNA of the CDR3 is TGCGCCAGCAGCTTGGCCCCCCAGGGGGCGGGAGAGACCCAGTACTTC. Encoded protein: CASSLAPQGAGETQYF.

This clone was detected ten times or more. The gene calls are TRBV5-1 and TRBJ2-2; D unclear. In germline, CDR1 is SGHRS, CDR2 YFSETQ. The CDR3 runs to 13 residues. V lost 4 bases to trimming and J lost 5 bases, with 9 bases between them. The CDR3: CASSPQLTGELFF. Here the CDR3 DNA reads TGCGCCAGCAGCCCCCAGTTGACCGGGGAGCTGTTTTTT.

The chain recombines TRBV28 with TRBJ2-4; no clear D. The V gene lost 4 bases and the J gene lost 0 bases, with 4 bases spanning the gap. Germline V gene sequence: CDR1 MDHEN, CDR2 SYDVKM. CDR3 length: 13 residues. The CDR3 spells CASSSGAKNIQYF. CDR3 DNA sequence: TGTGCCAGCAGTTCGGGAGCCAAAAACATTCAGTACTTC.

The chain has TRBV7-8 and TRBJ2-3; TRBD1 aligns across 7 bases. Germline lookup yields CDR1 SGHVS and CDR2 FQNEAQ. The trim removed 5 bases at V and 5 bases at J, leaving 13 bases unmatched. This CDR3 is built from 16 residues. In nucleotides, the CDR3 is TGTGCCAGCAGCCCCCCATCGAGGGGGCAACGAGATACGCAGTATTTT. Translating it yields CASSPPSRGQRDTQYF.

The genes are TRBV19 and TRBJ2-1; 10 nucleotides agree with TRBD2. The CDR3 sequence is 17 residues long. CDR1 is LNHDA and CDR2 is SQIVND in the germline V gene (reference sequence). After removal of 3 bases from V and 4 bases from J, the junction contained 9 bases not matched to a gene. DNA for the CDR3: TGTGCCAGTAGTATCGGTCCGGGACTAGCGTCGTACAATGAGCAGTTCTTC. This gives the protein CASSIGPGLASYNEQFF.

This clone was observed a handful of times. The CDR3 DNA sequence: TGCGCCAGCAGCTCACCTGCCGGGACAGGAAATGAAAAACTGTTTTTT. It specifies CASSSPAGTGNEKLFF. The gene calls are TRBV5-1 and TRBJ1-4; 8 nucleotides match TRBD1. This CDR3 is 16 amino acids long. CDR1 SGHRS and CDR2 YFSETQ come from the germline V gene. V lost 3 bases, J lost 5 bases, and 9 bases stayed unmatched. Looking up the rest from reference TRBV5-1 and TRBJ1-4 gives the full variable domain: KAGVTQTPRYLIKTRGQQVTLSCSPISGHRSVSWYQQTPGQGLQFLFEYFSETQRNKGNFPGRFSGRQFSNSRSEMNVSTLELGDSALYLCASSSPAGTGNEKLFFGSGTQLSVL.

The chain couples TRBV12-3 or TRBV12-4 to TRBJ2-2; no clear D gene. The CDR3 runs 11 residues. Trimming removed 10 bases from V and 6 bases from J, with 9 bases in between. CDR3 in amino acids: CATSYAGELFF. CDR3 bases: TGTGCCACCAGCTATGCCGGGGAGCTGTTTTTT.

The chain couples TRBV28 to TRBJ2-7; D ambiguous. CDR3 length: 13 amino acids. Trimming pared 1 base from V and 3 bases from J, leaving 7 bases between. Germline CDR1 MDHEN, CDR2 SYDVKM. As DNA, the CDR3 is TGTGCCAGCAGTTTATTAAACGGCTACGAGCAGTACTTC. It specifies CASSLLNGYEQYF.

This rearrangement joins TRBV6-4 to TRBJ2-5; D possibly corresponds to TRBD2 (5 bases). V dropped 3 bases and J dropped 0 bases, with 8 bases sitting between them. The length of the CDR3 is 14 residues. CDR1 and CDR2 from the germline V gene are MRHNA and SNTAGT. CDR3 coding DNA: TGTGCCAGCAGTGATCGGGAATACCAAGAGACCCAGTACTTC. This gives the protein CASSDREYQETQYF.

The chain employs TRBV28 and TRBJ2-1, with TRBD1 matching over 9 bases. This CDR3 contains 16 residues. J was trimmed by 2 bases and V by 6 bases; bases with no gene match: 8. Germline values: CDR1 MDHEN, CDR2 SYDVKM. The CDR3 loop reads CASRLAGTGTYNEQFF. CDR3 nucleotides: TGTGCCAGCAGACTAGCCGGGACAGGGACCTACAATGAGCAGTTCTTC.

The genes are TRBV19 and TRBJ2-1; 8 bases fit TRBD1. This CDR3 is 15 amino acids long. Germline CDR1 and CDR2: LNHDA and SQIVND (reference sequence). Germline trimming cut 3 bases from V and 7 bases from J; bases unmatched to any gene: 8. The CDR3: CASSMFRDRRNEQFF. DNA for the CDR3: TGTGCCAGTAGTATGTTTCGGGACAGGCGGAATGAGCAGTTCTTC. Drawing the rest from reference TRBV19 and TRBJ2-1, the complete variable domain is DGGITQSPKYLFRKEGQNVTLSCEQNLNHDAMYWYRQDPGQGLRLIYYSQIVNDFQKGDIAEGYSVSREKKESFPLTVTSAQKNPTAFYLCASSMFRDRRNEQFFGPGTRLTVL.

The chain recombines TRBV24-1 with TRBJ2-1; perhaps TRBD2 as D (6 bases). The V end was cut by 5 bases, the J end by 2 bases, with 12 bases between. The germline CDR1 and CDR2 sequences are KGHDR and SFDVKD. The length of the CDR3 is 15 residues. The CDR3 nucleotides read TGTGCCACCAGTGCCATCGGGAGTCCCTACAATGAGCAGTTCTTC. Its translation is CATSAIGSPYNEQFF.

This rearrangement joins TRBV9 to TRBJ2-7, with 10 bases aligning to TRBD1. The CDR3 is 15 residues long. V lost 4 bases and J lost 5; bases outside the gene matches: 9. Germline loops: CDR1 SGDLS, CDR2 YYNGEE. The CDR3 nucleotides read TGTGCCAGCAGCAGAGATGGACAGGGGGTAGACGAGCAGTACTTC. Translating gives CASSRDGQGVDEQYF.

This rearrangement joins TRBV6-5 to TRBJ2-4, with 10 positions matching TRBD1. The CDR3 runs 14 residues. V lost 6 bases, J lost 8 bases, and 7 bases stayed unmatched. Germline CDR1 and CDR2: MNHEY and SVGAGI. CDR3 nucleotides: TGTGCCAGCAGATTGGGACAGGGGAAGGACATTCAGTACTTC. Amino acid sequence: CASRLGQGKDIQYF.

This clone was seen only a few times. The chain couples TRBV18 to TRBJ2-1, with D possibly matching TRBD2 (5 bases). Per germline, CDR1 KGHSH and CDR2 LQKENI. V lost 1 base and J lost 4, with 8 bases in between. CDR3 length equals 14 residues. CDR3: CASSPQGDYNEQFF. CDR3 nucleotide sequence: TGTGCCAGCTCACCACAGGGAGATTACAATGAGCAGTTCTTC.

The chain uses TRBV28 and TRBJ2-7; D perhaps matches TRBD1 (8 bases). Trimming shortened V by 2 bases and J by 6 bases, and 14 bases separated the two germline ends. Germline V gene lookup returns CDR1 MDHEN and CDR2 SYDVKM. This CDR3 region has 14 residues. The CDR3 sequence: CASSLRTGRGEQYF. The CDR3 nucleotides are TGTGCCAGCAGTTTACGGACAGGGAGGGGCGAGCAGTACTTC.

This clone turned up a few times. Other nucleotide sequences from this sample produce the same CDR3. The CDR3 reads CASSFSSGGETQYF. The CDR3 bases are TGTGCCAGCAGCTTCTCTTCCGGGGGAGAGACCCAGTACTTC. V and J are TRBV7-2 and TRBJ2-5; weak D call: TRBD2 (6 bases). The V gene lost 3 bases and the J gene lost 4 bases, with 12 bases spanning the gap. Germline CDR1 reads SGHTA; CDR2 reads FQGNSA. This CDR3 has 14 amino acids.

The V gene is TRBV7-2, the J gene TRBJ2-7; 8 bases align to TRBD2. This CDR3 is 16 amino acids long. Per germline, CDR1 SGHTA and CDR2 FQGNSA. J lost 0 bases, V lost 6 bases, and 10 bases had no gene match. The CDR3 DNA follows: TGTGCCAGCAGACGAAGTTCGGGGGGGAGCTCCTACGAGCAGTACTTC. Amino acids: CASRRSSGGSSYEQYF.